This T cell receptor beta chain was profiled in a study of T cells after posttransplantation cyclophosphamide (dated by TCRdb to the mid-2010s). At the level of the whole study: Using TRB sequencing, the study followed how the T cell repertoire rebuilt after myeloablative bone marrow transplantation with posttransplantation cyclophosphamide given as GVHD prophylaxis. Samples from a few dozen PTCy-treated patients, along with samples from 16 of their related bone marrow donors, underwent antigen receptor sequencing. Blood from all 35 or so PTCy patients who had 1-year posttransplant specimens underwent TRB sequencing. Up to 3 additional blood samples from 2 to 5.2 years after transplant were also TRB-sequenced in 3 patients, as was pretransplant blood from a handful of patients. Because TRA and TRB clonality correlated tightly in about 9 samples, the subsequent TCR analyses were limited to TRB only. Public TRB sequences were compared against a database of over 3,000 sequences linked to responses to pathogens, tumor antigens, self-antigens and alloantigens. Overall results and qualifications from the work: The TRB repertoires of T cells infiltrating skin or the GI tract showed only limited overlap with the TRB repertoires found in blood. Across 40 to 55 patients, TRB clonality was highly associated with recipient CMV seropositivity and CMV reactivation, and diversity in PTCy patients was similar to diversity in CNI/methotrexate controls. At 1-2 months, donor-recipient similarity was low but rose over the first year, and the later blood repertoires were often dominated by donor CD8+ memory clones.

Genomic DNA was the input for TRB sequencing, which was run either with the immunoSEQ assay at survey resolution or with the hsTCRB kit. The authors processed their data as follows. Initial read processing used immunoSEQ software, and repertoire analyses used the LymphoSeq R package. For each TRB dataset, clonality was calculated as 1 minus normalized Shannon entropy, and the Gini coefficient was computed as well. To infer phenotypes in unsorted samples, TRB sequences from sorted subsets of the recipient or donor were mapped onto the unsorted samples of the same recipient. TCRdb re-hosts the immuneACCESS table, in-frame sequences only. Its copies lack some clones; in the studies checked, an unresolved V gene accounts for under half of them, and the cause for the rest is not known. V and J calls and clone size are copied from that table; D and trimming were computed from the DNA. The sample table records roughly 14,000 clones; around 87% of these occur just once. The ten largest clones add up to 3.5% to 4% of the sample.

The control cohort was eleven to twelve patients given myeloablative marrow transplants with methotrexate plus a calcineurin inhibitor, sampled 1 year after transplant. Peripheral blood and bone marrow mononuclear cells were isolated by Ficoll-Hypaque density centrifugation and were cryopreserved. Comment on this clone: It has no known antigen specificity. No base qualities exist here, and no much larger clone lies one base off it.

Sequences MDHEN (CDR1) and SYDVKM (CDR2) are obtained from the germline V gene. The junction carries 12 bases between V and J, which are trimmed by 5 bases and 3 bases respectively. The CDR3 goes from the cysteine to the phenylalanine over 14 residues. Only the CDR3 DNA stays, 42 bases, in frame from base 1. Recombination joined TRBV28 with TRBJ2-3; a tentative D call is TRBD1 (6 bases match). The origin of this receptor is a male patient aged 45 to 59 who received an allogeneic stem cell transplant from an unrelated donor, was CMV-positive, and had chronic GVHD only. After a transplant, some T cells may have been passed on by the graft donor. The sample consisted of PBMCs, taken after an allogeneic stem cell transplant with a calcineurin inhibitor and methotrexate. The DNA sequence is given as TGTGCCAGCAGTGCCCCGGACAGAACAGATACGCAGTATTTT. Its protein reads: CASSAPDRTDTQYF.